Given below is one TCR beta chain in context. Antigen unknown. Data came from immunoSEQ multiplex PCR; TCRdb stores just in-frame clones and leaves some out. Of roughly 23,000 clones listed, 65% to 80% are singletons. The data originate from a study of vaccination effects on CD4 cells after COVID-19. Study summary: All study participants received two doses of BNT162b2 or mRNA-1273 vaccine. General study results and limits: Only a few convalescent patients and no early post-infection timepoints featured in the study.

Viral peptide pool expansion of antigen-specific CD4+ T cells preceded sequencing in the ViraFEST assay. CD4+ T cells were isolated after less than 12 days of culture. Previously uninfected by SARS-CoV-2, the vaccine recipients also showed negative nucleocapsid antibodies. Cultivation was performed at 1.5 million to 2.5 million PBMC per well with approximately 9 IU/ml IL-2 and around 10 ug/ml peptides added. In the cultures, half the medium was exchanged for IL-2 medium on days 3 and 7. CDR3 length: 16 amino acids. Germline values: CDR1 LNHDA, CDR2 SQIVND (reference sequence). The V end was cut by 5 bases, the J end by 0 bases, with 14 bases between.

The clonotype was recovered from a human donor who received a COVID-19 vaccine. The chain is built from TRBV19 and TRBJ2-1, with TRBD2 as a possible D gene (6 bases). The input for sequencing was CD4+ T cells from PBMCs cultured with HCoV-NL63 spike peptides, taken before COVID-19 vaccination. The CDR3: CASSLLSTSSYNEQFF. In nucleotides, the CDR3 is TGTGCCAGTAGTTTGTTGTCGACTAGCTCCTACAATGAGCAGTTCTTC.